Listed below are T cell receptor beta chains from one sample, sequenced in a study of blood T cell repertoires in COVID-19. Here immunoSEQ multiplex PCR was the method, and the copy in TCRdb shows in-frame clones only, minus some. This repertoire shows under 500,000 clones, about 85% found once; its top ten account for under 2.5%. The sample consisted of PBMCs or T cells enriched from blood (not recorded which). These TCRs come from a woman aged 18-29 years with acute COVID-19. Each CDR3 is given with its conserved first and last residue. A D gene is named only where the DNA matches it firmly. Clone size is stated in some rows and not others, as once, few, many or a class when expanded.

V gene	D gene	J gene	clone size	CDR3 protein
TRBV28	TRBD2	TRBJ2-7	NA	CASSGSSGGNYEQYF
TRBV25-1	NA	TRBJ2-5	NA	CASSDLYGGGAGETQYF
TRBV11-2	NA	TRBJ2-1	NA	CASSLDRANEQFF
TRBV29-1	NA	TRBJ1-1	NA	CSVEGLGGAEAFF
TRBV24-1	NA	TRBJ2-1	NA	CATAQGRGSYNEQFF
TRBV6-6	TRBD1	TRBJ1-4	NA	CASRNDREGDEKLFF
TRBV7-2	TRBD2	TRBJ2-7	once	CASSLELAKHYEQYF
TRBV6-2/TRBV6-3	NA	TRBJ1-2	NA	CASSLTIQNGYTF
TRBV10-2	NA	TRBJ2-3	NA	CASRESPTSTDTQYF
TRBV25-1	TRBD1	TRBJ1-4	few	CASTLSGTGNEKLFF
TRBV10-1	NA	TRBJ1-1	once	CASALGAHTEAFF
TRBV30	NA	TRBJ1-2	few	CACLIGRLYGYTF
TRBV30	TRBD1	TRBJ1-5	NA	CAWATGGDQPQHF
TRBV30	NA	TRBJ2-7	NA	CAWTRSVQAYEQYF
TRBV29-1	TRBD2	TRBJ2-1	NA	CSVARLAGRYNEQFF
TRBV30	TRBD2	TRBJ2-7	NA	CAWSETSGPYEQYF
TRBV2	NA	TRBJ1-2	NA	CASIGGDRQVYGYTF
TRBV7-9	NA	TRBJ2-3	NA	CASSLGDRERYTQYF
TRBV4-1	NA	TRBJ1-5	once	CASSQEGAGNSNQPQHF
TRBV28	NA	TRBJ1-6	NA	CASSFARGGNSPLHF
TRBV29-1	NA	TRBJ1-1	NA	CSVGPTGNTEAFF
TRBV9	NA	TRBJ2-3	NA	CASSPRGSGVALSTDTQYF
TRBV10-3	NA	TRBJ2-7	NA	CAISGQDVYEQYF
TRBV5-5	TRBD1	TRBJ1-1	NA	CASSLGQGRTEAFF
TRBV5-1	NA	TRBJ1-1	NA	CASRRETEAFF
TRBV6-1	NA	TRBJ1-4	NA	CASSEAGRHEKLFF
TRBV7-2	NA	TRBJ1-2	NA	CASSPMSTGRYGYTF
TRBV5-5	NA	TRBJ1-2	NA	CASSLAVGQALNGYTF
TRBV27	NA	TRBJ2-7	once	CASSPGQSYEQYF
TRBV9	TRBD1	TRBJ1-5	NA	CASSASSGQADQPQHF
TRBV12-3/TRBV12-4	NA	TRBJ1-1	NA	CASTPGGGEAFF
TRBV11-2	TRBD2	TRBJ2-7	NA	CASSPSPLAGGPGEQYF
TRBV6-2/TRBV6-3	NA	TRBJ1-1	NA	CASSYIFSLNTEAFF
TRBV5-1	TRBD2	TRBJ2-1	NA	CASSLSRTSAYNEQFF
TRBV27	NA	TRBJ1-5	NA	CASSFRESGQPQHF
TRBV5-1	NA	TRBJ2-2	NA	CASQGTANTGELFF
TRBV9	TRBD2	TRBJ2-1	NA	CASSVATSGNEQFF
TRBV2	NA	TRBJ2-2	NA	CASSGSTGELFF
TRBV3-1/TRBV3-2	NA	TRBJ1-2	NA	CASSQRRVYGYTF
TRBV7-8	TRBD2	TRBJ2-7	NA	CASSPGGLAGRAYEQYF
TRBV12-3/TRBV12-4	TRBD1	TRBJ1-2	NA	CASSPQGGYGYTF
TRBV5-1	TRBD1	TRBJ1-2	NA	CASSLGSQGVNYGYTF
TRBV11-2	TRBD1	TRBJ2-7	NA	CASSRQGSHEQYF
TRBV28	NA	TRBJ2-5	NA	CASSLHSSTSTGTQYF
TRBV28	TRBD1	TRBJ2-5	NA	CASSFYKTGREETQYF